These T cell receptor beta chains were read from a single sample in a study of T cell changes during pregnancy in multiple sclerosis. Repertoires were generated with immunoSEQ multiplex PCR, while TCRdb's copy carries only in-frame clones and drops some. The table has 40,000 to 50,000 clones, roughly 90% seen once. This specimen consisted of CD4+ T cells from peripheral blood mononuclear cells, obtained in the third trimester of pregnancy. These receptors all stem from a female donor with multiple sclerosis, enrolled in a pregnancy study. The CDR3 runs from the conserved cysteine through the conserved F or W. Fields, in order: CDR3 DNA, CDR3 protein, clone size, V gene, J gene, D gene. D genes are given only for firm matches. Expanded clones get a size class; other rows say once, few or many, or leave the size out.

CDR3nt: TGTGCCAGCAGCCCGCGGACAGCGGGAGGCTACAATGAGCAGTTCTTC; CDR3aa: CASSPRTAGGYNEQFF; abundance: -; v_gene: TRBV7-3; j_gene: TRBJ2-1; d_gene: TRBD2
CDR3nt: TGTGCCAGCAGCGTAGGTGAAGGGGATTCCGGGGAGCTGTTTTTT; CDR3aa: CASSVGEGDSGELFF; abundance: -; v_gene: TRBV9; j_gene: TRBJ2-2; d_gene: -
CDR3nt: TGTGCCAGCACCCTAGCGGATTCCTTCGGAAACATTCAGTACTTC; CDR3aa: CASTLADSFGNIQYF; abundance: -; v_gene: TRBV6-1; j_gene: TRBJ2-4; d_gene: TRBD2
CDR3nt: TGTGCCAGCAGCTTCCTAGCGGGAGAAAGCTACAATGAGCAGTTCTTC; CDR3aa: CASSFLAGESYNEQFF; abundance: -; v_gene: TRBV5-5; j_gene: TRBJ2-1; d_gene: TRBD2
CDR3nt: TGTGCCAGCAGCTCTAGCGGGAGTGGAACCGGGGAGCTGTTTTTT; CDR3aa: CASSSSGSGTGELFF; abundance: -; v_gene: TRBV5-4; j_gene: TRBJ2-2; d_gene: TRBD2
CDR3nt: TGTGCCAGCTCTAAAGGACTAGCGGCCCTCGAGTTCTTC; CDR3aa: CASSKGLAALEFF; abundance: -; v_gene: TRBV18; j_gene: TRBJ2-1; d_gene: TRBD2
CDR3nt: TGCGCCAGCAGTGGAAAGGGGAATCAGCCCCAGCATTTT; CDR3aa: CASSGKGNQPQHF; abundance: -; v_gene: TRBV10-1; j_gene: TRBJ1-5; d_gene: -
CDR3nt: TGCGCCAGCAGCCCCGACACCTTCTCTGGAAACACCATATATTTT; CDR3aa: CASSPDTFSGNTIYF; abundance: -; v_gene: TRBV5-1; j_gene: TRBJ1-3; d_gene: -
CDR3nt: TGCGCCAGCAGCCAAGATTCTAACGGGAGGGGCGAGCAGTTCTTC; CDR3aa: CASSQDSNGRGEQFF; abundance: -; v_gene: TRBV4-3; j_gene: TRBJ2-1; d_gene: TRBD2
CDR3nt: TGTGCCAGCAGTTCGGGACAGGGTAGAGGACTTCAGTACTTC; CDR3aa: CASSSGQGRGLQYF; abundance: -; v_gene: TRBV6-6; j_gene: TRBJ2-4; d_gene: TRBD1
CDR3nt: TGTGCCAGCAGCTTAGCGTTGGGACTATACACAGATACGCAGTATTTT; CDR3aa: CASSLALGLYTDTQYF; abundance: -; v_gene: TRBV7-6; j_gene: TRBJ2-3; d_gene: TRBD2
CDR3nt: TGTGCCAGCTCACAACCGACAGTAAGCTCTGGGGCCAACGTCCTGACTTTC; CDR3aa: CASSQPTVSSGANVLTF; abundance: -; v_gene: TRBV18; j_gene: TRBJ2-6; d_gene: -
CDR3nt: TGCGCCAGCACCGGGTCGCCCCCTAGGAACACTGAAGCTTTCTTT; CDR3aa: CASTGSPPRNTEAFF; abundance: -; v_gene: TRBV5-1; j_gene: TRBJ1-1; d_gene: -
CDR3nt: TGTGCCAGCAGACCGGGACTAGCGGCCGGGGAGCTGTTTTTT; CDR3aa: CASRPGLAAGELFF; abundance: -; v_gene: TRBV6-4; j_gene: TRBJ2-2; d_gene: TRBD2
CDR3nt: TGTGCCAGCTCACCGAACCAGGGGGTGGACGAGCAGTACTTC; CDR3aa: CASSPNQGVDEQYF; abundance: -; v_gene: TRBV18; j_gene: TRBJ2-7; d_gene: TRBD1
CDR3nt: TGTGCCAGTAGTATAGTAGGACAGACCTACACTGAAGCTTTCTTT; CDR3aa: CASSIVGQTYTEAFF; abundance: -; v_gene: TRBV19; j_gene: TRBJ1-1; d_gene: -
CDR3nt: TGTGCCAGTAGTATCCTCCTGAGCACAGATACGCAGTATTTT; CDR3aa: CASSILLSTDTQYF; abundance: -; v_gene: TRBV19; j_gene: TRBJ2-3; d_gene: -
CDR3nt: TGTGCCAGCAGTTTACTGTATAGTTACGAGCAGTACTTC; CDR3aa: CASSLLYSYEQYF; abundance: -; v_gene: TRBV28; j_gene: TRBJ2-7; d_gene: -
CDR3nt: TGTGCCAGCAGCTTTTATGCGGGTTTAACAGATACGCAGTATTTT; CDR3aa: CASSFYAGLTDTQYF; abundance: -; v_gene: TRBV5-4; j_gene: TRBJ2-3; d_gene: -
CDR3nt: TGTGCCAGCACCACTAGCGGGAGGTATGAGCAGTTCTTC; CDR3aa: CASTTSGRYEQFF; abundance: -; v_gene: TRBV11-2; j_gene: TRBJ2-1; d_gene: TRBD2
CDR3nt: TGTGCCAGCAGCTTGGCGGGAGGGCCGGGGACCCAGTACTTC; CDR3aa: CASSLAGGPGTQYF; abundance: -; v_gene: TRBV5-5; j_gene: TRBJ2-5; d_gene: TRBD2
CDR3nt: TGTGCCAGCAGCTTCGCGGGAGTGAGGGAGCAGTTCTTC; CDR3aa: CASSFAGVREQFF; abundance: -; v_gene: TRBV7-3; j_gene: TRBJ2-1; d_gene: TRBD2
CDR3nt: TGCGCCAGCAGCCAAGATAACCCGGGAACAGATACGCAGTATTTT; CDR3aa: CASSQDNPGTDTQYF; abundance: once; v_gene: TRBV4-3; j_gene: TRBJ2-3; d_gene: -
CDR3nt: TGTGCCACCAGCGGATGGGACAGTAGCGGGAGGAACGAGCAGTACTTC; CDR3aa: CATSGWDSSGRNEQYF; abundance: -; v_gene: TRBV15; j_gene: TRBJ2-7; d_gene: TRBD2
CDR3nt: TGTGCCAGCAGTTCCCTCTCAGCGGGAGGCCTCTACGAGCAGTACTTC; CDR3aa: CASSSLSAGGLYEQYF; abundance: -; v_gene: TRBV28; j_gene: TRBJ2-7; d_gene: TRBD2
CDR3nt: TGTGCCAGCAGCTTAGTGTTGGACAGGAGCCGTCAGAACACTGAAGCTTTCTTT; CDR3aa: CASSLVLDRSRQNTEAFF; abundance: few; v_gene: TRBV7-8; j_gene: TRBJ1-1; d_gene: TRBD1
CDR3nt: TGTGCCAGCAGCCAAGACAGGGGGAACTATGGCTACACCTTC; CDR3aa: CASSQDRGNYGYTF; abundance: -; v_gene: TRBV4-2; j_gene: TRBJ1-2; d_gene: TRBD1
CDR3nt: TGTGCCAGTAGACGGGACTTGAGCTCCTACGAGCAGTACTTC; CDR3aa: CASRRDLSSYEQYF; abundance: -; v_gene: TRBV19; j_gene: TRBJ2-7; d_gene: -
CDR3nt: TGTGCCAGCAGCTTGGGTCGGGGACAGGGGTTCTCTTGGCCCCAGCATTTT; CDR3aa: CASSLGRGQGFSWPQHF; abundance: -; v_gene: TRBV13; j_gene: TRBJ1-5; d_gene: TRBD1
CDR3nt: TGTGCCAGCAGCTTAGAGGCGGGGCAGACCGAGGCCAACGTCCTGACTTTC; CDR3aa: CASSLEAGQTEANVLTF; abundance: -; v_gene: TRBV7-9; j_gene: TRBJ2-6; d_gene: -
CDR3nt: TGTGCCAGCAGCTTAGGTCCTGGAGCGGGGGGGGATGAGCAGTTCTTC; CDR3aa: CASSLGPGAGGDEQFF; abundance: -; v_gene: TRBV7-2; j_gene: TRBJ2-1; d_gene: TRBD2
CDR3nt: TGCAGTGCTCGGACGACAGGGCCACAGTACTTC; CDR3aa: CSARTTGPQYF; abundance: -; v_gene: TRBV20-1; j_gene: TRBJ2-5; d_gene: TRBD1
CDR3nt: TGTGCCAGCAGCTTAGGAGGAGGTAAAGGAGATACGCAGTATTTT; CDR3aa: CASSLGGGKGDTQYF; abundance: -; v_gene: TRBV7-8; j_gene: TRBJ2-3; d_gene: -
CDR3nt: TGTGCCAGCAGCTTCATACTAGCGGTATACAATGAGCAGTTCTTC; CDR3aa: CASSFILAVYNEQFF; abundance: -; v_gene: TRBV11-2; j_gene: TRBJ2-1; d_gene: TRBD2
CDR3nt: TGTGCCAGCAGAGACTACCGCATCGCAGATACGCAGTATTTT; CDR3aa: CASRDYRIADTQYF; abundance: -; v_gene: TRBV6-5; j_gene: TRBJ2-3; d_gene: -
CDR3nt: TGTGCCAGCAGCTTATTGCACGCCGGTCTCTCTGGAAACACCATATATTTT; CDR3aa: CASSLLHAGLSGNTIYF; abundance: -; v_gene: TRBV7-2; j_gene: TRBJ1-3; d_gene: -
CDR3nt: TGTGCCAGCAGCTTATGGGAGGGACAGGGATGCAATCAGCCCCAGCATTTT; CDR3aa: CASSLWEGQGCNQPQHF; abundance: once; v_gene: TRBV13; j_gene: TRBJ1-5; d_gene: TRBD1
CDR3nt: TGTGCCAGCAGTTTGACTAGCGGGAGCTACAATGAGCAGTTCTTC; CDR3aa: CASSLTSGSYNEQFF; abundance: -; v_gene: TRBV6-5; j_gene: TRBJ2-1; d_gene: TRBD2
CDR3nt: TGCGCCAGCAGCTTGGGACTAGCCTCCTACAATGAGCAGTTCTTC; CDR3aa: CASSLGLASYNEQFF; abundance: once; v_gene: TRBV5-1; j_gene: TRBJ2-1; d_gene: TRBD2
CDR3nt: TGTGCCAGTAGTATAGGTGGCCTTACGAGGGCTGAAGCTTTCTTT; CDR3aa: CASSIGGLTRAEAFF; abundance: -; v_gene: TRBV19; j_gene: TRBJ1-1; d_gene: -
CDR3nt: TGTGCCAGCAGTTCACTCCCCGGGAGCTCCTACAATGAGCAGTTCTTC; CDR3aa: CASSSLPGSSYNEQFF; abundance: -; v_gene: TRBV6-4; j_gene: TRBJ2-1; d_gene: -
CDR3nt: TGTGCCAGCAGCTTAGCGGGGCAGGGCGGGAGGGGCGAGCAGTACTTC; CDR3aa: CASSLAGQGGRGEQYF; abundance: -; v_gene: TRBV7-8; j_gene: TRBJ2-7; d_gene: TRBD2
CDR3nt: TGTGCCAGTAGTTCCCGACAGGGAGATACTGAAGCTTTCTTT; CDR3aa: CASSSRQGDTEAFF; abundance: -; v_gene: TRBV19; j_gene: TRBJ1-1; d_gene: TRBD1
CDR3nt: TGTGCCAGCAGCTTGGAGTTCCAGGATGAAGCTTTCTTT; CDR3aa: CASSLEFQDEAFF; abundance: -; v_gene: TRBV5-8; j_gene: TRBJ1-1; d_gene: -
CDR3nt: TGTGCCAGCAGCGCCCGCTTGACTAGCGCCAACAATGAGCAGTTCTTC; CDR3aa: CASSARLTSANNEQFF; abundance: -; v_gene: TRBV9; j_gene: TRBJ2-1; d_gene: TRBD2
CDR3nt: TGTGCCAGCAGGGGGACAGGGGTGGGTAACTATGGCTACACCTTC; CDR3aa: CASRGTGVGNYGYTF; abundance: -; v_gene: TRBV27; j_gene: TRBJ1-2; d_gene: TRBD1
CDR3nt: TGTGCCAGCAGCCCCGCCCCATCAGGGTCGGAGACCCAGTACTTC; CDR3aa: CASSPAPSGSETQYF; abundance: -; v_gene: TRBV7-3; j_gene: TRBJ2-5; d_gene: -
CDR3nt: TGTGCCAGTAGTATCTCCACATCCCTCCCCTACGAGCAGTACTTC; CDR3aa: CASSISTSLPYEQYF; abundance: -; v_gene: TRBV19; j_gene: TRBJ2-7; d_gene: -